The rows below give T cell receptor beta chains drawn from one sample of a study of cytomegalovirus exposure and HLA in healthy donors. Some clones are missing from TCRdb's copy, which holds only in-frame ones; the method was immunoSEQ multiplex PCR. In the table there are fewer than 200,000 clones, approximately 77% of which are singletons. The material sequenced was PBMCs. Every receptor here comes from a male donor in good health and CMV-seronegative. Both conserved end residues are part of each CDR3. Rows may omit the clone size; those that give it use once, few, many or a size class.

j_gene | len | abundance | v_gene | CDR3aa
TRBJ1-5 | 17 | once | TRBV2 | CASHRRAFSGSNQPQHF
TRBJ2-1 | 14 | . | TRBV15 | CATSRAGQGHEQFF
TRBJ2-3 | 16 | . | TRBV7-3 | CASSVMNRGARDTQYF
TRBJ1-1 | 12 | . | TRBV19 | CASSVQNTEAFF
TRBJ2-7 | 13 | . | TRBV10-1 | CASSEGPSTEQYF
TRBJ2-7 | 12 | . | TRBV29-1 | CSVGGNTYEQYF
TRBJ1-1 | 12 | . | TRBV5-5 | CASSITSLEAFF
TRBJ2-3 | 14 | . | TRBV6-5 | CASSKTGRPDTQYF
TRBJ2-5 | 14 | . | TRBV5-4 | CASTRGRDQETQYF
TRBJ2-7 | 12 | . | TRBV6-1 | CASDDNSYEQYF
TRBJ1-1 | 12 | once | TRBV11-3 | CASSGQGTEAFF
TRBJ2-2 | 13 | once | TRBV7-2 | CASSTRQTGELFF
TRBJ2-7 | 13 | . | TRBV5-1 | CASSLGDQGEQYF
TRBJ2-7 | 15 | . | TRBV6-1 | CASSERPAGGGEQYF
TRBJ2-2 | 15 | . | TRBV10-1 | CASSLRPADTGELFF
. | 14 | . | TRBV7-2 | CASSRDSLSYEQYF
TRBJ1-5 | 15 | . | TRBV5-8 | CASSLVQGSRQPQHF
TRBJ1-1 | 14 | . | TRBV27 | CASSTGQTNTEAFF
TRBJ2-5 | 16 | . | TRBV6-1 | CASSELLAGAAETQYF
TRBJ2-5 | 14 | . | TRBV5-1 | CASRLRTLQETQYF
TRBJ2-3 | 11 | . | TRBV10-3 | CAIGGGGTQYF
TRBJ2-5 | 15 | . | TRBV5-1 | CASSLATRGQETQYF
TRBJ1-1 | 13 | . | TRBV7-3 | CASSPAGATEAFF
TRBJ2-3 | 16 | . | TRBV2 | CASSQWVGPRTDTQYF
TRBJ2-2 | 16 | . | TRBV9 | CASRSLDGAPTGELFF
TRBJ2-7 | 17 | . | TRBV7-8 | CASSLASSGTRFYEQYF
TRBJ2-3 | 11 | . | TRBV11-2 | CASSLLDTQYF
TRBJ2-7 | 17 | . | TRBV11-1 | CASSRLASGTYTYEQYF
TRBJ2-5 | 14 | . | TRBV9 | CASSQGGREETQYF
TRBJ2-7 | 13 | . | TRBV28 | CASSLSGGYEQYF
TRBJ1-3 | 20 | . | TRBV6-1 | CASSVRTGLGRTSSGNTIYF
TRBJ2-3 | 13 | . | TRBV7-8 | CASSLGGIDTQYF
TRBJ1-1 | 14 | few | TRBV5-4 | CASGTLGGNTEAFF
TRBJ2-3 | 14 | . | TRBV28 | CALAQGGSTDTQYF
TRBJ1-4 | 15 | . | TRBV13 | CASSPGVATNEKLFF
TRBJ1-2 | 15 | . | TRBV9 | CASSGGQGKKYGYTF
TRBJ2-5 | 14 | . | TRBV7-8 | CASSMVAGQETQYF
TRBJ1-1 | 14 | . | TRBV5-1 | CASSRDSVRAEAFF
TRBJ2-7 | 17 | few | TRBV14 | CASRPRNSGTSGEEQYF
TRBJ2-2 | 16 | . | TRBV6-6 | CASSYPSSAYTGELFF
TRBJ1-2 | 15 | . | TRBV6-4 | CASSDSPGANYGYTF
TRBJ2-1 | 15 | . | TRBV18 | CASSLSQGRHNEQFF
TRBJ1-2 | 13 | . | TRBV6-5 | CASSSVGASGYTF
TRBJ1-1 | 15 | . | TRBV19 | CASNVAGQTNTEAFF
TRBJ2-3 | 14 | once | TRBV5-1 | CASSPGTSGDTQYF
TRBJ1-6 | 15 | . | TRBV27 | CASSFFGTGYRPLHF
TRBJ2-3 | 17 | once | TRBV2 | CASSDAGTSGYTDTQYF
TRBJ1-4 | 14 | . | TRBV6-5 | CASSYSTQGVGLFF
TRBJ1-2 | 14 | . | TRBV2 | CASSVVLGDYGYTF
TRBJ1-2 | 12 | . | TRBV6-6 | CASSEQGAGYTF